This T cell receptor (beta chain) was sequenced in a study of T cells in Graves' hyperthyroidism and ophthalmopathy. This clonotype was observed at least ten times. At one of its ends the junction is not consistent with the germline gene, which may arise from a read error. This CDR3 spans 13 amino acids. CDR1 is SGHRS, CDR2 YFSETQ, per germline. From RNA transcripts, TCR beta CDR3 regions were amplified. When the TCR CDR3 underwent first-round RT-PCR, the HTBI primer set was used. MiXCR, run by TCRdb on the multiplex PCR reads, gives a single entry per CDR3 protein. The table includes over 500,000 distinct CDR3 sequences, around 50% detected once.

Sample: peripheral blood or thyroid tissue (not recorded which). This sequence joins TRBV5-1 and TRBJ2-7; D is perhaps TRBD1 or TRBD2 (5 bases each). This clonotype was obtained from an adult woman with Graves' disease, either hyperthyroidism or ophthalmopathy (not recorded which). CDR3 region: CACRAVAWGEQYF. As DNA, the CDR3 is TGCGCCTGCAGAGCGGTCGCTTGGGGGGAGCAGTACTTC.